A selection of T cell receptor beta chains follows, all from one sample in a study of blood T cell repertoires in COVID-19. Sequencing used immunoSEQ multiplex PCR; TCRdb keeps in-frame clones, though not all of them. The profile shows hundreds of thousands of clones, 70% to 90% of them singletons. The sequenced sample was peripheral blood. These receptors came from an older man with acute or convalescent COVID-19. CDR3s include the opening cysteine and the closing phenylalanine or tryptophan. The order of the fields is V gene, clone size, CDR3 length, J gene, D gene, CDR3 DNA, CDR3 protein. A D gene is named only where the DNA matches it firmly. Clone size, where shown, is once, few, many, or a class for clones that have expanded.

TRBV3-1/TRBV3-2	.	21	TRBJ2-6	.	TGTGCCAGCAGCCAAGGGGGCGGGGGCCCTAACGGGGACTCTGGGGCCAACGTCCTGACTTTC	CASSQGGGGPNGDSGANVLTF
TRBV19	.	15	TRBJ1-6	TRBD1	TGTGCCAGTAGTATACGGGGACAGGGGAATTCACCCCTCCACTTT	CASSIRGQGNSPLHF
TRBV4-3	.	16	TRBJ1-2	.	TGCGCCAGCAGCCAAGATAACGCAGGGGTGTTCTATGGCTACACCTTC	CASSQDNAGVFYGYTF
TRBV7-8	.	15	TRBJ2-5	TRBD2	TGTGCCAGCAGCCCGCTAGCGGGAGAGCCCGAGACCCAGTACTTC	CASSPLAGEPETQYF
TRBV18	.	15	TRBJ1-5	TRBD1	TGTGCCAGCTCATCTTCGGACAGGGGCTTAGCGCCCCAGCATTTT	CASSSSDRGLAPQHF
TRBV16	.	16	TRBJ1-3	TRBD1	TGTGCCAGCAGCCAAGCCGGGACAGGGGACGGGAACACCATATATTTT	CASSQAGTGDGNTIYF
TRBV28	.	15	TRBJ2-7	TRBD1	TGTGCCAGCAGTTACACCGGGACAGGGTTCTACGAGCAGTACTTC	CASSYTGTGFYEQYF
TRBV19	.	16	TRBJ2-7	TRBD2	TGTGCCAGTAGTATAGGCCCGCCGGGAGCGGGATACGAGCAGTACTTC	CASSIGPPGAGYEQYF
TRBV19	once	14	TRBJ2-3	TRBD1	TGTGCCAGTAGTAGCCGACAGGGACCTAATACGCAGTATTTT	CASSSRQGPNTQYF
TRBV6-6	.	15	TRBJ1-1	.	TGTGCCAGCAGTTACTCTCCGGGACATAACACTGAAGCTTTCTTT	CASSYSPGHNTEAFF
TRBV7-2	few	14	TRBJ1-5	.	TGTGCCAGCAGCTTGACAGGTAGCAATCAGCCCCAGCATTTT	CASSLTGSNQPQHF
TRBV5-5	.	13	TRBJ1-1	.	TGTGCCAGCAGCTTGACAGGGAACTCTGAAGCTTTCTTT	CASSLTGNSEAFF
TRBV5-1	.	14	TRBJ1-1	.	TGCGCCAGCAGCGGCGGACAGATGAACACTGAAGCTTTCTTT	CASSGGQMNTEAFF
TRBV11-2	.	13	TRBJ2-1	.	TGTGCCAGCAGCTTAGGAGGGTACAATGAGCAGTTCTTC	CASSLGGYNEQFF
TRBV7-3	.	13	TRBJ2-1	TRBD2	TGTGCCAGCAGCTCGGGACTAGCCTATGAGCAGTTCTTC	CASSSGLAYEQFF
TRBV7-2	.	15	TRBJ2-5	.	TGTGCCAGCAGCCCCGGTGGGGGGTGGAGGGAGACCCAGTACTTC	CASSPGGGWRETQYF
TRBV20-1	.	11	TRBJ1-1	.	TGCAGTGCCTGGCAGGACACTGAAGCTTTCTTT	CSAWQDTEAFF
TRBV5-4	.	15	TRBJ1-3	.	TGTGCCAGCAGCTTGTTCGCCAGCTCTGGAAACACCATATATTTT	CASSLFASSGNTIYF
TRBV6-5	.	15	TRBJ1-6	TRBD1	TGTGCCAGCAGGGACGCAACAGGGGTAAATTCACCCCTCCACTTT	CASRDATGVNSPLHF
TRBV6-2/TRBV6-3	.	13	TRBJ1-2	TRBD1	TGTGCCAGCAGTGACAGGGCCTTCTATGGCTACACCTTC	CASSDRAFYGYTF
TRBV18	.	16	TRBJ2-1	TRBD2	TGTGCCAGCTTCACCAGTCGGACTAGCGGGAACAATGAGCAGTTCTTC	CASFTSRTSGNNEQFF
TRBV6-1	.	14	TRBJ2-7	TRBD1	TGTGCCAGCAGTGATGACAGGGCCCCACTACGGCAGTACTTC	CASSDDRAPLRQYF
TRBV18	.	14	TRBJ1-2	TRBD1	TGTGCCAGCTCACTACAGGGGGCCGACTATGGCTACACCTTC	CASSLQGADYGYTF
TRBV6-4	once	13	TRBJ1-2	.	TGTGCCAGCAGTGACTCGATTGGGGCTGGCTACACCTTC	CASSDSIGAGYTF
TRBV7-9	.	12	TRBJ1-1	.	TGTGCCAGCAGCTCTGGCGGCGCTGAAGCTTTCTTT	CASSSGGAEAFF